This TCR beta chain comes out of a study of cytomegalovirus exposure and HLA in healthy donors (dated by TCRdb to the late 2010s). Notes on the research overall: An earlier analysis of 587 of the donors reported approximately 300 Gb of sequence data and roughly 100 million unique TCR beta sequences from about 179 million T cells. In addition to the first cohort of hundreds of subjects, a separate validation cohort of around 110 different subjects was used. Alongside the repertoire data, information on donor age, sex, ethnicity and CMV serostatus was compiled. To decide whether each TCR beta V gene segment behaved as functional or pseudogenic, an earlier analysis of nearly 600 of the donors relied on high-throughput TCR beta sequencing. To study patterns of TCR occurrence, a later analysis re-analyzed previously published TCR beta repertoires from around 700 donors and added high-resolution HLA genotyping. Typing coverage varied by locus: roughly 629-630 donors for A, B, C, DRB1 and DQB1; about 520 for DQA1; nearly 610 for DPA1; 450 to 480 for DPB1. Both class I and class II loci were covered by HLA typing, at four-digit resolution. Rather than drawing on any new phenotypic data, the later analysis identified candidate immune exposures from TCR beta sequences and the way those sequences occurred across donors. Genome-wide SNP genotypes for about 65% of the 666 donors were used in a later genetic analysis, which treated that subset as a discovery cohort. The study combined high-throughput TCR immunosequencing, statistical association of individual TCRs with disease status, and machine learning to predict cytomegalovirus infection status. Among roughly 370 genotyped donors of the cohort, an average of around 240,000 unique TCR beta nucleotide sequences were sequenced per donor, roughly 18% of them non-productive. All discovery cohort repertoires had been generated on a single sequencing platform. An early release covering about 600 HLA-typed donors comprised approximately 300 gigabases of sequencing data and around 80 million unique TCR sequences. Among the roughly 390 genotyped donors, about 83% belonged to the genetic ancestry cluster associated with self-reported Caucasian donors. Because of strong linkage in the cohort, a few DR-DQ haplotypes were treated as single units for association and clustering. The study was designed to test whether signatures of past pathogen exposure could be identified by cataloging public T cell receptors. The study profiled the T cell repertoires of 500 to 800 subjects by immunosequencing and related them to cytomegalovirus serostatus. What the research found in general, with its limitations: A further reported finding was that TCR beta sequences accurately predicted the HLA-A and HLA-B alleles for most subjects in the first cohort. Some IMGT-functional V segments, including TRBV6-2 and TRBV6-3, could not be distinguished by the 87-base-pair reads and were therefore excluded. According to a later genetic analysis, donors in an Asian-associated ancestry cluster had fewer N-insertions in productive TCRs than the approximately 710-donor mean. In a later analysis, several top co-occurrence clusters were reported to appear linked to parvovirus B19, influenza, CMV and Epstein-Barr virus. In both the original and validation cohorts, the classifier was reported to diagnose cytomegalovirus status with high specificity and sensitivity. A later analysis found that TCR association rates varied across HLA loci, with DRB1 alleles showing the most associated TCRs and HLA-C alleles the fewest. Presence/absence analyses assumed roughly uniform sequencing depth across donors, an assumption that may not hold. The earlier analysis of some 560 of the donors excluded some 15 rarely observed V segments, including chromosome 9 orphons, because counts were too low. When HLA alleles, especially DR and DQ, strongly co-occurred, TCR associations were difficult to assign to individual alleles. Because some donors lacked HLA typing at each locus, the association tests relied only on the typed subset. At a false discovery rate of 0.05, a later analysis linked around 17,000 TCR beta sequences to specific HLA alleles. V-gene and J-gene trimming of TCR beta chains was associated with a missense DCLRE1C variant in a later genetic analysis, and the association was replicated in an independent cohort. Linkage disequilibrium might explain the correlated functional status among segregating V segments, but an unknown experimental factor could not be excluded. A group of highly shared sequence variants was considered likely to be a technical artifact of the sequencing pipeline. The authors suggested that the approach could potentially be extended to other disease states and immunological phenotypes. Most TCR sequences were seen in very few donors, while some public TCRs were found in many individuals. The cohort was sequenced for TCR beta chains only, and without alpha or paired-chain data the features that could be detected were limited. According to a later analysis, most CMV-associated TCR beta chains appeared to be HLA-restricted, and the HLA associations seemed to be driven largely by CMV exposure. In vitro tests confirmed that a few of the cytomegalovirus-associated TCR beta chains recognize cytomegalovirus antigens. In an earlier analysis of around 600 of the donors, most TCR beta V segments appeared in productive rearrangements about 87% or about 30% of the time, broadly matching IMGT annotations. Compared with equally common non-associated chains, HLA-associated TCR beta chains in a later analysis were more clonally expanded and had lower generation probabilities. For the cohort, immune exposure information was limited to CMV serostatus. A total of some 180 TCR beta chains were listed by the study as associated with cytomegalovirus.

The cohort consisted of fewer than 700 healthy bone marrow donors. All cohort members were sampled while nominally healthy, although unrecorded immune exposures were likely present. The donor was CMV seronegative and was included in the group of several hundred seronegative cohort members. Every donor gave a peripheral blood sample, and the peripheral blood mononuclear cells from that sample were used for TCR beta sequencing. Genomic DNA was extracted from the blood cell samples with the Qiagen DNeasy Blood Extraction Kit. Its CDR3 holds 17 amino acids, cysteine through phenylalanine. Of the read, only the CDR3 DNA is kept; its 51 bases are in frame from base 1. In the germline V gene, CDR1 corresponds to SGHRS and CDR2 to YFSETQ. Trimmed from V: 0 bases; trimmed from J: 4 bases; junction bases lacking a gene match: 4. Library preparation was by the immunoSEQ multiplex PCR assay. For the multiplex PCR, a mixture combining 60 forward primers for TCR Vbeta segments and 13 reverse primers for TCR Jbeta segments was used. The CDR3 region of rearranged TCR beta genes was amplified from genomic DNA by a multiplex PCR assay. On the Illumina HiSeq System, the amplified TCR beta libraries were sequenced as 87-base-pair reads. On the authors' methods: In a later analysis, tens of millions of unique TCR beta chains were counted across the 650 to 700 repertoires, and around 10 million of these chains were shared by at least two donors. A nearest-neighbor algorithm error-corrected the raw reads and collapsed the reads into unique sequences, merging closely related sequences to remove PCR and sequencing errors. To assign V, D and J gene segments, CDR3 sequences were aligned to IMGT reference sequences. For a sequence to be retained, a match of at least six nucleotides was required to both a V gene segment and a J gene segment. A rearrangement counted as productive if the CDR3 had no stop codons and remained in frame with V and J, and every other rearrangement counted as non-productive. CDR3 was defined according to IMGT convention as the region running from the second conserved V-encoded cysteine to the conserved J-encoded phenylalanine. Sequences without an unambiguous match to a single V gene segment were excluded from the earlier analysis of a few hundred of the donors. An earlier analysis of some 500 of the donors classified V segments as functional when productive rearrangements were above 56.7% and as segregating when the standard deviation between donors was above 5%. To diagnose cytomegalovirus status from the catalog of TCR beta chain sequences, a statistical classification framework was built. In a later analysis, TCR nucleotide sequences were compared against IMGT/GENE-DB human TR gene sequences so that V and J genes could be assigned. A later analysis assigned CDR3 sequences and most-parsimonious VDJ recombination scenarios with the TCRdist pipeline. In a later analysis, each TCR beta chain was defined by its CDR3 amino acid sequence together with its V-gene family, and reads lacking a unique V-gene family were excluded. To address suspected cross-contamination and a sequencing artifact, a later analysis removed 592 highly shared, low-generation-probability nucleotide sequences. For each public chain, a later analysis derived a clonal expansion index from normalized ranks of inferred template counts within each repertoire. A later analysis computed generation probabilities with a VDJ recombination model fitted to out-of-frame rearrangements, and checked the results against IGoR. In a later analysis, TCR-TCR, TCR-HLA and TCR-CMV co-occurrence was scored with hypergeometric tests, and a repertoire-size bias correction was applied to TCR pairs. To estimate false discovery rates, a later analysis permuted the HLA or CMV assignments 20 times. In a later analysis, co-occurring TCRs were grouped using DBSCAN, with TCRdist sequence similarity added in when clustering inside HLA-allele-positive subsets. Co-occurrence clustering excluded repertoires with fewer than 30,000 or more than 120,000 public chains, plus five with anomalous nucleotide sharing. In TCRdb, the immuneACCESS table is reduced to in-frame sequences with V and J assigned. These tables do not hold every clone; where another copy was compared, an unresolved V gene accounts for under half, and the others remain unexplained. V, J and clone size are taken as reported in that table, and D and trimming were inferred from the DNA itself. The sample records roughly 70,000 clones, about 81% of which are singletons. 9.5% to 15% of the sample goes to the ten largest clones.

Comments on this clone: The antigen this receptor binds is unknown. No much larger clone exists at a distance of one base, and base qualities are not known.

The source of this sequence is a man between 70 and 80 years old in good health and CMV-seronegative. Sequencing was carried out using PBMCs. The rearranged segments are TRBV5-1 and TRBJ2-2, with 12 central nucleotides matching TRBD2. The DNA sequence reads TGCGCCAGCAGCTTGGCACTAGCGGGGGGAACCACCGGGGAGCTGTTTTTT. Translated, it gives CASSLALAGGTTGELFF.